These 12 T cell receptor beta chains share one sample of origin, sequenced in a study of OX40 agonist ivuxolimab in advanced cancers. Data came from immunoSEQ multiplex PCR; TCRdb stores just in-frame clones and leaves some out. The sample contains 37,000 or so clones, roughly 84% of which appear only once. The sample was CD4+ or CD8+ T cells sorted from blood, taken in a trial of the OX40 agonist ivuxolimab. Receptors originate from an adult with an advanced solid tumor such as melanoma, head and neck, liver or kidney cancer.

The chain carries TRBV7-3 and TRBJ1-1; a possible D gene is TRBD1 (5 bases). CDR3 length equals 14 residues. Germline V gives CDR1 SGHTA, CDR2 FQGTGA. V lost 0 bases and J 5 bases, leaving 10 bases between the germline ends. CDR3 residues: CASSLTGGKTEAFF. Here the CDR3 DNA reads TGTGCCAGCAGCTTAACGGGGGGGAAGACTGAAGCTTTCTTT.

This chain links TRBV5-6 with TRBJ1-2; the D is unclear. The CDR3 is 14 amino acids. The V gene's germline CDR1 is SGHDT and CDR2 YYEEEE. V was cut by 2 bases and J by 8 bases, with 16 bases left in between. Here the CDR3 DNA reads TGTGCCAGCAGCTTCCGGGGAGGGAGTACGGGCTACACCTTC. Amino acid sequence: CASSFRGGSTGYTF.

CDR3 sequence reads: CASSYSYSSGYTF. CDR3 nucleotide sequence: TGTGCCAGCAGTTACTCCTACAGCTCTGGCTACACCTTC. This chain connects TRBV6-5 to TRBJ1-2, with D unresolved. This CDR3 is built from 13 residues. Trimming shortened V by 0 bases and J by 7 bases, and 9 bases separated the two germline ends. Germline V gives CDR1 MNHEY, CDR2 SVGAGI.

The chain links TRBV11-2 to TRBJ2-2; 9 nucleotides match TRBD1. The CDR3 loop spans 16 amino acids. The germline CDR1 and CDR2 sequences are SGHAT and FQNNGV. Trimming removed 2 bases from V and 3 bases from J; junction bases left unmatched: 4. DNA for the CDR3: TGTGCCAGCAGCTTAAACAGGGGGCAGGACACCGGGGAGCTGTTTTTT. Protein sequence: CASSLNRGQDTGELFF.

This chain links TRBV30 with TRBJ1-1, with D possibly being TRBD1 (5 bases). This CDR3 contains 10 residues. The V gene's germline CDR1 is GTSNPN and CDR2 SVGIG (reference sequence). V lost 6 bases and J 8 bases, leaving 10 bases between the germline ends. This chain's CDR3 is CACQGVEAFF. The CDR3 DNA reads as TGTGCCTGTCAGGGTGTCGAAGCTTTCTTT.

This clone was observed a single time. J is TRBJ2-5 and V is TRBV4-3, with TRBD1 matching over 8 bases. The junction had 6 bases not matched to a gene; V was cut back by 0 bases and J by 3 bases. Germline V gives CDR1 LGHNA, CDR2 YSLEER. There are 16 residues in the CDR3. In DNA, the CDR3 is TGCGCCAGCAGCCAAGACGGGACAGGTTGGGAAGAGACCCAGTACTTC. This translates into CASSQDGTGWEETQYF.

This clone has only a few counts. The rearrangement joins TRBV13 to TRBJ1-2; D possibly corresponds to TRBD1 (5 bases). The CDR3 loop spans 16 amino acids. Germline CDR1 PRHDT, CDR2 FYEKMQ (reference sequence). Between the trimmed V and J ends, which lost 4 bases and 1 base, there was a span of 16 bases. CDR3 residues: CASSYTLGRGNYGYTF. The CDR3 coding sequence is TGTGCCAGCAGCTACACCCTCGGGAGGGGTAACTATGGCTACACCTTC.

V is TRBV7-2 and J is TRBJ2-1; 9 bases align to TRBD2. Trimming cost V 4 bases and J 6 bases; bases outside gene matches: 10. This CDR3 comprises 16 residues. CDR1 and CDR2 (germline): SGHTA, FQGNSA. The CDR3 DNA follows: TGTGCCAGCAGCTACCACTGGCGGGAGGGCATCAATGAGCAGTTCTTC. It yields the protein CASSYHWREGINEQFF.

On this clone: Other nucleotide sequences from this sample produce the same CDR3. The CDR3 DNA reads TGTGCCAGCGGATGGGAGGGGGGGGGCCTCTACGAGCAGTACTTC. It encodes CASGWEGGGLYEQYF. The V call is TRBV2, the J call TRBJ2-7, with a weak D call TRBD2 (7 bases). The germline V and J ends were trimmed by 8 bases and 3 bases, with 20 bases remaining between them. Germline values: CDR1 SNHLY, CDR2 FYNNEI. The CDR3 is made up of 15 amino acids. The full variable domain, with the rest looked up from reference TRBV2 and TRBJ2-7, is EPEVTQTPSHQVTQMGQEVILRCVPISNHLYFYWYRQILGQKVEFLVSFYNNEISEKSEIFDDQFSVERPDGSNFTLKIRSTKLEDSAMYFCASGWEGGGLYEQYFGPGTRLTVT.

This clone counts as medium-sized (0.01 to 0.1%). The rearrangement links TRBV6-4 to TRBJ2-7; 8 bases match TRBD2. The CDR3 has 13 amino acids. Germline values: CDR1 MRHNA, CDR2 SNTAGT. With V trimmed by 0 bases and J by 7 bases, 2 bases remained unmatched. CDR3 sequence reads: CASSDSASGEQYF. CDR3 coding DNA: TGTGCCAGCAGTGACTCCGCTAGCGGGGAGCAGTACTTC.

This clone was observed a single time. The rearrangement links TRBV7-3 to TRBJ2-7; either TRBD1 or TRBD2 may supply D (5 bases each). The CDR3 is 15 amino acids. V shed 6 bases and J shed 9 bases, with 24 bases lying between them. Germline V gives CDR1 SGHTA, CDR2 FQGTGA. The CDR3 coding sequence is TGTGCCAGCAGTCTGGGACGAGCCTCCTACGATGGGCAGTACTTC. Translation: CASSLGRASYDGQYF.

The chain employs TRBV19 and TRBJ2-4, with 9 nucleotides matching TRBD1. Germline CDR1 is LNHDA and CDR2 is SQIVND (reference sequence). The CDR3 is made up of 16 amino acids. Trimming at V came to 6 bases and at J to 0 bases, leaving 6 bases not matched to a gene. CDR3 sequence (DNA): TGTGCCAGTAGGAGGACAGGGGAAGAAGCCAAAAACATTCAGTACTTC. Translating gives CASRRTGEEAKNIQYF. Full variable domain (missing parts from reference TRBV19 and TRBJ2-4): DGGITQSPKYLFRKEGQNVTLSCEQNLNHDAMYWYRQDPGQGLRLIYYSQIVNDFQKGDIAEGYSVSREKKESFPLTVTSAQKNPTAFYLCASRRTGEEAKNIQYFGAGTRLSVL.